Below, one T cell receptor (beta chain) is given with its context. Its antigen is unidentified. This specimen belongs to a study of regulatory T cells in long-lasting Graves disease. About the research overall: Positive TSH receptor antibodies alongside over 5 years of antithyroid drugs were what marked Graves' disease as persistent.

Both iRepertoire HTBI primers and Arm-PCR of CDR3 regions were used to build the TCR beta libraries. A single record per CDR3 protein comes from TCRdb applying MiXCR to the multiplex PCR reads. The repertoire holds a few hundred thousand distinct CDR3 sequences, with around 23% as singletons. Time point described: persistent/refractory GD, antithyroid drugs over 5 years with positive TRAb. The TCR library was prepared using RNA isolated from PBMCs. Broader study findings: Investigators studied peripheral blood only, not thyroid tissue. When disease was persistent, TRBV28, TRBJ1-2 and TRBJ2-5 were the favored segments.

This CDR3 has 15 amino acids. V was clipped by 2 bases and J by 3 bases, with 14 bases between them. Germline values: CDR1 LGHNA, CDR2 YSLEER. This rearrangement joins TRBV4-3 to TRBJ2-7; tentative D call: TRBD2 (7 bases). The sample here was peripheral blood mononuclear cells (PBMCs), taken when the disease was refractory, from a patient treated with antithyroid drugs. This receptor was obtained from a female donor with Graves disease. CDR3 bases: TGCGCCAGCAGCCAAACACAGGGAGGGGTCTACGAGCAGTACTTC. This encodes CASSQTQGGVYEQYF.